This TCR beta chain was observed in a study of blood T cells in healthy people across ages. The CDR3 has 15 residues. V shed 3 bases, J shed 0 bases, and the junction held 3 bases outside the gene matches. Each sample gave at least 6.5 million isolated PBMCs. Primers used in a second PCR of roughly 7 to 11 cycles were a sample-barcoded 5' primer and a J-beta primer mix. A single record per CDR3 protein comes from TCRdb applying MiXCR to the 5' RACE reads. The sample yields about 580,000 distinct CDR3 sequences, around 48% seen once. The TCR originated in a man of 80 years or more in good health. The chain uses TRBV12-3 or TRBV12-4 and TRBJ2-5; 8 nucleotides match TRBD2. The sequencing input was blood. The CDR3 region is CASSFLAGNQETQYF. For the CDR3, the DNA is TGTGCCAGCAGTTTTTTAGCGGGGAACCAAGAGACCCAGTACTTC.